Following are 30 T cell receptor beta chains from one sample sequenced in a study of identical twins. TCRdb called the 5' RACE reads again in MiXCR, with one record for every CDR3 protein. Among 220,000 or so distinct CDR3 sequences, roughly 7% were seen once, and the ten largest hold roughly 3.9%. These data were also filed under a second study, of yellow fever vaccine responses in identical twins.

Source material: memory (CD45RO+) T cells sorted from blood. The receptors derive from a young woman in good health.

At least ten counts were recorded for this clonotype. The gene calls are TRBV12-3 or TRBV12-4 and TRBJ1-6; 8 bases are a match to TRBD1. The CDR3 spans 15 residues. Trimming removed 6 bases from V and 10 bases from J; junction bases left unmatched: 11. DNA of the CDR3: TGTGCCAGCAGAAAGAATGGACAGGGATTATCACCCCTCCACTTT. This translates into CASRKNGQGLSPLHF.

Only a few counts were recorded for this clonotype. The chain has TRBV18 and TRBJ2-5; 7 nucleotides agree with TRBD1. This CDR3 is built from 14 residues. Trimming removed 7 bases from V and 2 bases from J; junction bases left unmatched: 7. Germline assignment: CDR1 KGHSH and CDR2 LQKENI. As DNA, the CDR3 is TGTGCCAGCTTACCCGTGGACAGGCAAGAGACCCAGTACTTC. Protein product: CASLPVDRQETQYF.

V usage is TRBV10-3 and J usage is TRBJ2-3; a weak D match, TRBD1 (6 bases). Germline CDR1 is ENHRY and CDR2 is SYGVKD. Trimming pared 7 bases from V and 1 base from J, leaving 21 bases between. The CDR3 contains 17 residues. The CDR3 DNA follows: TGTGCCATCACCCCAGGGACACTCGAGGGTGGCACAGATACGCAGTATTTT. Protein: CAITPGTLEGGTDTQYF.

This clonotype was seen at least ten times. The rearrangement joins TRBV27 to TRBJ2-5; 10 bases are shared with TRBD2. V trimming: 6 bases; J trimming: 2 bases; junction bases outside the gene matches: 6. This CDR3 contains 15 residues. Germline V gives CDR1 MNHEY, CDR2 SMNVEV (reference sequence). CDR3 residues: CASRKIAGGQETQYF. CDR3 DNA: TGTGCCAGCAGAAAAATAGCGGGGGGACAAGAGACCCAGTACTTC.

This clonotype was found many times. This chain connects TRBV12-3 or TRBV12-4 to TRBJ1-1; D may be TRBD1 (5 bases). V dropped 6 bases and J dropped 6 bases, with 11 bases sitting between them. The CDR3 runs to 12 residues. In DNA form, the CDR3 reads TGTGCCAGCAGAAAAGACAGCGCTGAAGCTTTCTTT. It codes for CASRKDSAEAFF.

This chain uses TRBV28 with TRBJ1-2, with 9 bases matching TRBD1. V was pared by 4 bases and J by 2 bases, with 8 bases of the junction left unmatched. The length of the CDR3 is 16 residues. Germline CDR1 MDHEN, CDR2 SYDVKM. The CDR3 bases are TGTGCCAGCAGTTCCGGGACAGGGAACTTGAACTATGGCTACACCTTC. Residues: CASSSGTGNLNYGYTF.

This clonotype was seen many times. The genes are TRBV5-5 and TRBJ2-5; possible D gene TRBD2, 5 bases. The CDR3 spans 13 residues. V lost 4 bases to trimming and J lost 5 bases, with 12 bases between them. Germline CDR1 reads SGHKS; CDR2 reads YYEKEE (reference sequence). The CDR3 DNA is TGTGCCAGCAGCCCCAGGCCGGGGGAGACCCAGTACTTC. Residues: CASSPRPGETQYF.

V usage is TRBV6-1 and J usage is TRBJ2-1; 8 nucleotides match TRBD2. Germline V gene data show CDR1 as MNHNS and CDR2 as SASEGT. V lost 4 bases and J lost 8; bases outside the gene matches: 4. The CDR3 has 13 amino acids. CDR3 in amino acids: CASSAGRAYEQFF. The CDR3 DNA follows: TGTGCCAGCAGTGCCGGGAGGGCCTATGAGCAGTTCTTC.

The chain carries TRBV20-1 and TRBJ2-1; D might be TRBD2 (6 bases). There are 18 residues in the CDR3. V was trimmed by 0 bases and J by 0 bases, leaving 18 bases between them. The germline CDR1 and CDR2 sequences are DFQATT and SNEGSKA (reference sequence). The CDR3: CSARDQRSIAVSYNEQFF. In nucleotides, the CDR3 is TGCAGTGCTAGAGATCAAAGGTCTATAGCGGTCTCCTACAATGAGCAGTTCTTC.

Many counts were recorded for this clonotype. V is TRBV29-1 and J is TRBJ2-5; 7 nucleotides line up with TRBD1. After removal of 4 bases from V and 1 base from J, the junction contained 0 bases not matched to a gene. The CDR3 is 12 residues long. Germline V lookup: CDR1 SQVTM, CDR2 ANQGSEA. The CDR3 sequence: CSVGQGQETQYF. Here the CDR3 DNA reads TGCAGCGTTGGACAGGGCCAAGAGACCCAGTACTTC. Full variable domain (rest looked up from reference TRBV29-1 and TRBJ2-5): SAVISQKPSRDICQRGTSLTIQCQVDSQVTMMFWYRQQPGQSLTLIATANQGSEATYESGFVIDKFPISRPNLTFSTLTVSNMSPEDSSIYLCSVGQGQETQYFGPGTRLLVL.

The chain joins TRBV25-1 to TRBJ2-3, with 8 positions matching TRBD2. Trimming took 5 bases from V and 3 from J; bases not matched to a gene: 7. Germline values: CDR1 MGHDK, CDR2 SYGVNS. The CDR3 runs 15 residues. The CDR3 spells CASSREGGATDTQYF. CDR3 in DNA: TGTGCCAGCAGTCGGGAGGGGGGGGCGACAGATACGCAGTATTTT.

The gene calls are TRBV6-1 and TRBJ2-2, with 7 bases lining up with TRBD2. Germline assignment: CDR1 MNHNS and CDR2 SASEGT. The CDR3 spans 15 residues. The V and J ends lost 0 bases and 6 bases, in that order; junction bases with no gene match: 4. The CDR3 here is CASSEAGGSAGELFF. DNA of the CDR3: TGTGCCAGCAGTGAAGCGGGCGGGAGCGCCGGGGAGCTGTTTTTT.

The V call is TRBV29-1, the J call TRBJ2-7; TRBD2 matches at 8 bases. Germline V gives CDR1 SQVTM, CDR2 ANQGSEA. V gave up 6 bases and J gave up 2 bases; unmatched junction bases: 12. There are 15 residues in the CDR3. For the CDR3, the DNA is TGCAGCGTGGGGGCACAATACGGGAGGGCCTACGAGCAGTACTTC. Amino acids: CSVGAQYGRAYEQYF.

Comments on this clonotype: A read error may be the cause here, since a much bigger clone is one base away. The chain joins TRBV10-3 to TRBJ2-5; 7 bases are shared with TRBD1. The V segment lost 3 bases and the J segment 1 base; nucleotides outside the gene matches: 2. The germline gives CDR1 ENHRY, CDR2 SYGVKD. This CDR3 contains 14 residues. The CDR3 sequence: CAISDGTAQETQYF. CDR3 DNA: TGTGCCATCAGTGATGGGACAGCCCAAGAGACCCAGTACTTC.

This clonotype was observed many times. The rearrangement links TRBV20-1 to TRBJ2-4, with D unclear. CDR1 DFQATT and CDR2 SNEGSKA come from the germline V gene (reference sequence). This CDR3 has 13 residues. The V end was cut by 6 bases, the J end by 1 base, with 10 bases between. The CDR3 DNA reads TGCAGTGCGCCAAATTCCGCCAAAAACATTCAGTACTTC. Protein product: CSAPNSAKNIQYF.

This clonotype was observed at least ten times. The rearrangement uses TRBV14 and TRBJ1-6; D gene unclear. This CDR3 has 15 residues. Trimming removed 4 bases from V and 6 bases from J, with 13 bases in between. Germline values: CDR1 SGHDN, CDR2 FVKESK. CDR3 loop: CASSLGWAINSPLHF. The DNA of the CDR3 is TGTGCCAGCAGCCTTGGCTGGGCCATTAATTCACCCCTCCACTTT.

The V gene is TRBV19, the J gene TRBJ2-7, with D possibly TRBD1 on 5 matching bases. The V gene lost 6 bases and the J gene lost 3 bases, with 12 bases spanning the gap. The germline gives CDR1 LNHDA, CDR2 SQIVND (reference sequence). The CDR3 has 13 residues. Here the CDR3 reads CASRGLDNYEQYF. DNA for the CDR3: TGTGCCAGTAGGGGTCTGGACAACTACGAGCAGTACTTC.

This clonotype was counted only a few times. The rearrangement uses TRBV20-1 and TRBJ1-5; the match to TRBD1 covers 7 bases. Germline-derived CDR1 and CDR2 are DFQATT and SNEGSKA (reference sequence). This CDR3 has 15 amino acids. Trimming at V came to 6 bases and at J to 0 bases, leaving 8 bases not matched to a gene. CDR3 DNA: TGCAGTGCCTTGGACAGGCGTAATAGCAATCAGCCCCAGCATTTT. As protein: CSALDRRNSNQPQHF.

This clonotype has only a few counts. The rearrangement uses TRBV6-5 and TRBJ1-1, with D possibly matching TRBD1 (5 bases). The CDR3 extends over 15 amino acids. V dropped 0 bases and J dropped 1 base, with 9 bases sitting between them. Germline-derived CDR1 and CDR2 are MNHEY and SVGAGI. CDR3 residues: CASSYSRAKNTEAFF. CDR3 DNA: TGTGCCAGCAGTTACTCCAGGGCCAAGAACACTGAAGCTTTCTTT.

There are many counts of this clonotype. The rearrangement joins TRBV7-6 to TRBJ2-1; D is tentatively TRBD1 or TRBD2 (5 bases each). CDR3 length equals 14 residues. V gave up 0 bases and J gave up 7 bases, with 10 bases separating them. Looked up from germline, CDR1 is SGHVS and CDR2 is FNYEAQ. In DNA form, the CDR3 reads TGTGCCAGCAGCTTAGCGGGGGAGTTGAATGAGCAGTTCTTC. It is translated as CASSLAGELNEQFF.

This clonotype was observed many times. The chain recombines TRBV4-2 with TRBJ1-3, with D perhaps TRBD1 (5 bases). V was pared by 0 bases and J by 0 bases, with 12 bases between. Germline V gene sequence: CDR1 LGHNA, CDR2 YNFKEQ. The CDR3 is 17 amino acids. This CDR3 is CASSQEQRQSSGNTIYF. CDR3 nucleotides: TGTGCCAGCAGCCAAGAGCAAAGACAGAGCTCTGGAAACACCATATATTTT.

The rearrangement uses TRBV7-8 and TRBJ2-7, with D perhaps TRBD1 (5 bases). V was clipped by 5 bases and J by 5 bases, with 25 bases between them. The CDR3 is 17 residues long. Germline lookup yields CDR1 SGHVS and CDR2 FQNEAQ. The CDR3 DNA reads TGTGCCAGCAGCCCCTTAACCGGACAAGTGGTAGAAGACGAGCAGTACGTC. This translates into CASSPLTGQVVEDEQYV.

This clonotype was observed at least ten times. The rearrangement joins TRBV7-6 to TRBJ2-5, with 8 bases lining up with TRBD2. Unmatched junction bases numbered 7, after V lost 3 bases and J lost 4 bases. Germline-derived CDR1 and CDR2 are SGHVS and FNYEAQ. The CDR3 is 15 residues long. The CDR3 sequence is CASSFSLAEGETQYF. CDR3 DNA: TGTGCCAGCAGCTTTTCACTAGCGGAAGGAGAGACCCAGTACTTC.

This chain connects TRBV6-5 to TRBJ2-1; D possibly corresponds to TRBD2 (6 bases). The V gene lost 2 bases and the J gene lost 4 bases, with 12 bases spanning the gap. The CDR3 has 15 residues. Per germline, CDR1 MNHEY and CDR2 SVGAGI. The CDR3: CASSYRLGAYNEQFF. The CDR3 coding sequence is TGTGCCAGCAGTTACAGACTAGGGGCTTACAATGAGCAGTTCTTC.

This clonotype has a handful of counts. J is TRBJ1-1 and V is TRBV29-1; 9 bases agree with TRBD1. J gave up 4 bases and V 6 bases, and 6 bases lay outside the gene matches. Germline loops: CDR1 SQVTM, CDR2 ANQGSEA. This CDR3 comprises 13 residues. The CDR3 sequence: CSVTTGGGTEAFF. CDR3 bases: TGCAGCGTGACCACAGGGGGCGGCACTGAAGCTTTCTTT.

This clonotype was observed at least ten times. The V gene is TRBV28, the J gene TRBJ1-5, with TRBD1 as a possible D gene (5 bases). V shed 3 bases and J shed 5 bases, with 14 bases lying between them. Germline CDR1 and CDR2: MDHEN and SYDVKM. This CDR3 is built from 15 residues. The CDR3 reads CASSFWDGVDQPQHF. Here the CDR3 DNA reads TGTGCCAGCAGTTTTTGGGACGGCGTCGATCAGCCCCAGCATTTT.

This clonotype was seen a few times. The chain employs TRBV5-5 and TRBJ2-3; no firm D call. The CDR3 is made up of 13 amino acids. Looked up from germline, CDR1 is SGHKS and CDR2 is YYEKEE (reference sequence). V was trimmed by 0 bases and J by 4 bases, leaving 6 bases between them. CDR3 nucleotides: TGTGCCAGCAGCTTGGGTCCGGCAGATACGCAGTATTTT. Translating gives CASSLGPADTQYF. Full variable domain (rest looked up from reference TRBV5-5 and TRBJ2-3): DAGVTQSPTHLIKTRGQQVTLRCSPISGHKSVSWYQQVLGQGPQFIFQYYEKEERGRGNFPDRFSARQFPNYSSELNVNALLLGDSALYLCASSLGPADTQYFGPGTRLTVL.

The CDR3 region is CSALQGPEQYV. The CDR3 region has the DNA TGCAGTGCATTACAGGGGCCCGAGCAGTACGTC. This rearrangement joins TRBV20-1 to TRBJ2-7; 7 bases map to TRBD1. The V and J ends lost 6 bases and 6 bases, in that order; junction bases with no gene match: 5. The V gene's germline CDR1 is DFQATT and CDR2 SNEGSKA (reference sequence). The CDR3 contains 11 residues.

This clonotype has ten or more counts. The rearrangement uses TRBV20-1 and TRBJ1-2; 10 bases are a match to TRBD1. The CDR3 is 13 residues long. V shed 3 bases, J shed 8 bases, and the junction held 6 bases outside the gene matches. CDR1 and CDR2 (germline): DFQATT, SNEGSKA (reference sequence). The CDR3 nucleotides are TGCAGTGCTAGGGGGACAGGGGAGGGCGGCTACACCTTC. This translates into CSARGTGEGGYTF.

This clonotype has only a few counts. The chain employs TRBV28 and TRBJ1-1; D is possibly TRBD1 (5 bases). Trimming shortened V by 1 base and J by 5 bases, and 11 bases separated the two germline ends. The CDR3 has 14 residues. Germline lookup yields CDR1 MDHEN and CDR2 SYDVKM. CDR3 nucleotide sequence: TGTGCCAGCAGTTTATACGGGGGGTGGACTGAAGCTTTCTTT. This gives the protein CASSLYGGWTEAFF.